This section outlines one TCR beta chain sequence together with its context. Its target is unknown. This sample stems from a study of cytomegalovirus exposure and HLA in healthy donors. Points from the study as a whole: Reportedly, fewer N-insertions than the roughly 600-donor mean appeared in an Asian-associated ancestry cluster in a later analysis. Indistinguishable V segments such as TRBV6-2 and TRBV6-3 were excluded.

Germline V lookup: CDR1 GTSNPN, CDR2 SVGIG (reference sequence). V lost 5 bases, J lost 2 bases, and 14 bases stayed unmatched. The CDR3 runs to 16 residues. In the PCR, 60 Vbeta and 13 Jbeta primers were used. The method was immunoSEQ multiplex PCR; TCRdb's version includes in-frame clones alone and lacks a portion of them. The sample includes about 150,000 clones, approximately 74% of them seen just once. V and J are TRBV30 and TRBJ1-2, with 7 bases matching TRBD1. Specimen: PBMCs. This clonotype was sampled from a man aged 18-30 years in good health and CMV-seronegative. The DNA of the CDR3 is TGTGCCTGGTTCCGTCCTAGGACAGGCAGCAACTATGGCTACACCTTC. This gives the protein CAWFRPRTGSNYGYTF.